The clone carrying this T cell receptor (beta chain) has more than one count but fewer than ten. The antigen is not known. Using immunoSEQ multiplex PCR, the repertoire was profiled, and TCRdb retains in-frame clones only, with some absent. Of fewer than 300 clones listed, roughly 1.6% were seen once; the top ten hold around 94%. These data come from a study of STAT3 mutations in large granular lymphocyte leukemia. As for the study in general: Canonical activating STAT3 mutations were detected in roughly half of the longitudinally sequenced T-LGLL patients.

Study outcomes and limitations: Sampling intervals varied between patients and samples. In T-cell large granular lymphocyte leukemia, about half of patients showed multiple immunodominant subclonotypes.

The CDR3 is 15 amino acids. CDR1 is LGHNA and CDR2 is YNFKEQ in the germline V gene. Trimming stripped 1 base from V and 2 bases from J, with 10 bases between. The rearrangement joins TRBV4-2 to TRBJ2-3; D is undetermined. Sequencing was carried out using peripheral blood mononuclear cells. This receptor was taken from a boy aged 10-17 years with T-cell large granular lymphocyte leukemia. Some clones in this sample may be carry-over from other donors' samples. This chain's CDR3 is CASSQGEGSTDTQYF. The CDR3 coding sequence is TGTGCCAGCAGCCAAGGGGAAGGGTCCACAGATACGCAGTATTTT.